The present TCR beta chain was sequenced within a study of regulatory T cells in long-lasting Graves disease. Whole-study results and caveats: Researchers reported studying only peripheral blood, not thyroid tissue.

According to the study, TCR beta libraries were built with iRepertoire HTBI primers and CDR3-region Arm-PCR. TCRdb itself ran the multiplex PCR reads through MiXCR, one entry per CDR3 protein. The sample holds about 470,000 distinct CDR3 sequences, about 16% seen once. Time point described: newly diagnosed GD, antithyroid drugs for less than 3 months. After RNA was extracted from PBMCs, the TCR library was made from it. The CDR3 has 14 residues. V dropped 3 bases and J dropped 2 bases, with 8 bases sitting between them. The germline V gene has CDR1 LNHDA and CDR2 SQIVND (reference sequence). This clonotype was observed a handful of times. Antigen specificity is unknown. The same specimen was also included in a second study, on T cells in Graves' hyperthyroidism and ophthalmopathy. That study adds: Uncontrolled infection, other autoimmune disease, pregnancy and lactation each barred patients from inclusion. Most thyroid-expanded clonotypes above 0.001 were also found in blood.

This chain connects TRBV19 to TRBJ2-1; D not resolved. Source: peripheral blood mononuclear cells (PBMCs), taken at new diagnosis, from a patient treated with antithyroid drugs. This TCR derives from a man aged 40-55 years with Graves disease. For the CDR3, the DNA is TGTGCCAGTAGTATCCGCCTAACCTACAATGAGCAGTTCTTC. As protein: CASSIRLTYNEQFF.